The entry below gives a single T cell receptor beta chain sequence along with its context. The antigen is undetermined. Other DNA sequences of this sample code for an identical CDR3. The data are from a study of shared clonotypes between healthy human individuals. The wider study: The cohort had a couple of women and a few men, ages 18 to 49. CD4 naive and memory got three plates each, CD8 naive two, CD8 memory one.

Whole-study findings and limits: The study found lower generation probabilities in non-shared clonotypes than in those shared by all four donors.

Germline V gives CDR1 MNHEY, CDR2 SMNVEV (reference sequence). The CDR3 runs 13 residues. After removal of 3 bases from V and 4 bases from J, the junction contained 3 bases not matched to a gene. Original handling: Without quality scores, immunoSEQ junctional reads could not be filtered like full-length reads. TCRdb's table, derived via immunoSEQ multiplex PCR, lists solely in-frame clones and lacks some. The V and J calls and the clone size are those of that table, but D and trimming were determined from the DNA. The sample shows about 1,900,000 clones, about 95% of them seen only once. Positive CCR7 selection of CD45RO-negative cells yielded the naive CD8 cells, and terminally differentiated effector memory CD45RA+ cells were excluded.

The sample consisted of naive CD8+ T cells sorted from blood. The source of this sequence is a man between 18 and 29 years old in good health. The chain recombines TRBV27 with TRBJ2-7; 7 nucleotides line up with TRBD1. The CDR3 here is CASSLGRGYEQYF. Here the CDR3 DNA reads TGTGCCAGCAGTTTGGGCAGGGGGTACGAGCAGTACTTC.